This TCR beta chain was sequenced for a study of T cells in Graves' hyperthyroidism and ophthalmopathy. Study at large: Pretreatment peripheral blood was obtained at initial diagnosis.

Study-wide results and caveats: Ophthalmopathy cases were set apart from stable hyperthyroidism by a 13 V-J model. Prediction of ophthalmopathy progression came a median roughly 7.1 months pre-onset.

Absent ophthalmopathy progression within 18 months defined stable Graves' hyperthyroidism. TCR beta CDR3 region amplification was performed from RNA transcripts. An initial round of RT-PCR targeting the TCR CDR3 relied on the HTBI primer set. TCRdb called the multiplex PCR reads again in MiXCR, with one record for every CDR3 protein. The data show approximately 520,000 distinct CDR3 sequences, roughly 20% seen once. This clonotype was seen ten or more times. Its antigen is not identified. Sequences were obtained from blood. The receptor comes from a man aged 18 to 29 with Graves' hyperthyroidism.

As DNA, the CDR3 is TGTGCCAGCAGTCAAACAGGGGGGAGCAATCAGCCCCAGCATTTT. It is translated as CASSQTGGSNQPQHF. This sequence joins TRBV12-3 or TRBV12-4 and TRBJ1-5; 8 bases map to TRBD1. Trimming cost V 5 bases and J 1 base; bases outside gene matches: 4. The CDR3 is 15 residues long.